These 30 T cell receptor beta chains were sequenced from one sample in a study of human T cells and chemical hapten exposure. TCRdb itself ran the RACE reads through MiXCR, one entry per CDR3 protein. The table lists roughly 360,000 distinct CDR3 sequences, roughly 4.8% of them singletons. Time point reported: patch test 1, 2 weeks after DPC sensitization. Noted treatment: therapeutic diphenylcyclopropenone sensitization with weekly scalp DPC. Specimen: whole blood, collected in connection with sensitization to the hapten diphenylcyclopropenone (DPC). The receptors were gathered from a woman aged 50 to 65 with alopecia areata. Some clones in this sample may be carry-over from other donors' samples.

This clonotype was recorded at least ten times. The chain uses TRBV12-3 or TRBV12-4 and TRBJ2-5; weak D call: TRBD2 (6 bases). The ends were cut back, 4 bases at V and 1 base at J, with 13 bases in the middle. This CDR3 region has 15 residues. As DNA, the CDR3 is TGTGCCAGCAGTTACTTCCGGGGGACCCAAGAGACCCAGTACTTC. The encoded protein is CASSYFRGTQETQYF.

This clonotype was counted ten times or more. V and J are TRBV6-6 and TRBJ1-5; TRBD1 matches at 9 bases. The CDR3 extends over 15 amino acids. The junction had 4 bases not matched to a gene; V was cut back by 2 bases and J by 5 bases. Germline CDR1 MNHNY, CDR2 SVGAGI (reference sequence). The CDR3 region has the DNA TGTGCCAGCAGTTACACGGGACAGGGAGATCAGCCCCAGCATTTT. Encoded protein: CASSYTGQGDQPQHF.

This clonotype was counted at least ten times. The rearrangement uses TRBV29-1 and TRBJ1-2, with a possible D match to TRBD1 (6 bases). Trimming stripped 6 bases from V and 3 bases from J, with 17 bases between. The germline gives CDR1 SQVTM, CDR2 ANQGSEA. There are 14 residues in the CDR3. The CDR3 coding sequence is TGCAGCGTCCAGGGGAGCGGGTCGGACTATGGCTACACCTTC. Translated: CSVQGSGSDYGYTF.

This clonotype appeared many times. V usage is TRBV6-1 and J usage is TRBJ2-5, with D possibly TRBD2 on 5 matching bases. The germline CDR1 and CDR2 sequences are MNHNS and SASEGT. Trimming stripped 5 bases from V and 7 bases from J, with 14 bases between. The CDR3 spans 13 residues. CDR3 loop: CASSRRPSGTQYF. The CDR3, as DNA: TGTGCCAGCAGTAGACGCCCCAGCGGGACCCAGTACTTC.

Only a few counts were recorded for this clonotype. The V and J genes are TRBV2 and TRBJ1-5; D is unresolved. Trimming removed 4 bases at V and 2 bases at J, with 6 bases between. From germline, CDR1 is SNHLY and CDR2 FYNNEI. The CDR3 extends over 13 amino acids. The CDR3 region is CASSGKGNQPQHF. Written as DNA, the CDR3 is TGTGCCAGCAGTGGAAAGGGCAATCAGCCCCAGCATTTT.

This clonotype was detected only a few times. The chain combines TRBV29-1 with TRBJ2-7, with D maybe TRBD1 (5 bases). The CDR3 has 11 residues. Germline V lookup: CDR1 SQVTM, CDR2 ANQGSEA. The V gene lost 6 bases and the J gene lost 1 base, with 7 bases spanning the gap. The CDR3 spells CSVTASYEQYF. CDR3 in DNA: TGCAGCGTGACAGCTTCCTACGAGCAGTACTTC.

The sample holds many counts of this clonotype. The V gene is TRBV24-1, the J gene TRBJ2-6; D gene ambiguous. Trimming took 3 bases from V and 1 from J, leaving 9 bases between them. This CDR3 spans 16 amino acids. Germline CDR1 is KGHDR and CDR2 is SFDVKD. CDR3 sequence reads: CATSDGATSGANVLTF. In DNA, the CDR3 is TGTGCCACCAGTGATGGAGCCACGTCTGGGGCCAACGTCCTGACTTTC.

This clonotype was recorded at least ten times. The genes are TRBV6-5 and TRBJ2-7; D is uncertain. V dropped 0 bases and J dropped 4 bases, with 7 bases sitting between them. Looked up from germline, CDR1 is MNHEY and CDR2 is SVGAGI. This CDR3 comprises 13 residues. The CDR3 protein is CASSYSLGYEQYF. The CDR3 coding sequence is TGTGCCAGCAGTTACTCCTTAGGGTACGAGCAGTACTTC.

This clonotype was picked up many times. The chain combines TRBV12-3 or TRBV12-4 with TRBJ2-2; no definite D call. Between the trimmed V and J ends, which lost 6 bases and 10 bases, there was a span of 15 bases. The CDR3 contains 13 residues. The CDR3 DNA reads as TGTGCCAGCAGCCGCGGACGGCTCGCGGAGCTGTTTTTT. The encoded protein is CASSRGRLAELFF.

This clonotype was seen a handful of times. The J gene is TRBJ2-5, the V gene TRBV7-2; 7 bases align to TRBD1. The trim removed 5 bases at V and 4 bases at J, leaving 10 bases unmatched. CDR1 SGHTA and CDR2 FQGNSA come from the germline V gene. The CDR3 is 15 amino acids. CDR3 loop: CASSPRTRGPETQYF. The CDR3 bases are TGTGCCAGCAGCCCCCGAACAAGGGGGCCAGAGACCCAGTACTTC.

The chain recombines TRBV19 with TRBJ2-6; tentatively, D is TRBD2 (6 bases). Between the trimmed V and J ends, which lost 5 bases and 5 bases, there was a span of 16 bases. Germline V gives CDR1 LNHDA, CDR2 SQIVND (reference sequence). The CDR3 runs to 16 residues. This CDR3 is CASSVGTGAWANVLTF. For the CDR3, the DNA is TGTGCCAGTAGTGTCGGGACGGGAGCTTGGGCCAACGTCCTGACTTTC.

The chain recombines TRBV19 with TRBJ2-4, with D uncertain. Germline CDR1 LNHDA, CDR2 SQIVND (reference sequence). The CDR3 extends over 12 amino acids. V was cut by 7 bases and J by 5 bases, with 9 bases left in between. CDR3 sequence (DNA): TGTGCCAGTACGGGCGGAGAAAACATTCAGTACTTC. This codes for CASTGGENIQYF.

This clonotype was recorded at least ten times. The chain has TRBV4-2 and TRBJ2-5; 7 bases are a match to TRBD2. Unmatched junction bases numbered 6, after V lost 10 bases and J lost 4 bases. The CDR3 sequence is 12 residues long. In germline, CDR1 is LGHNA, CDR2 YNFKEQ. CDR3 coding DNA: TGTGCCACCCGGGACTACGCAGAGACCCAGTACTTC. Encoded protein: CATRDYAETQYF.

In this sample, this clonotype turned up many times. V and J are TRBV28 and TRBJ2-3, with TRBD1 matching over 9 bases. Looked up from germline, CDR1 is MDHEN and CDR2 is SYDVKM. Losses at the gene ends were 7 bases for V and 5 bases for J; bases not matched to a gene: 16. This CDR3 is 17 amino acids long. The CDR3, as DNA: TGTGCCAGCACCCTAACCCCAGTAGACAGGGGGATAGATACGCAGTATTTT. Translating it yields CASTLTPVDRGIDTQYF.

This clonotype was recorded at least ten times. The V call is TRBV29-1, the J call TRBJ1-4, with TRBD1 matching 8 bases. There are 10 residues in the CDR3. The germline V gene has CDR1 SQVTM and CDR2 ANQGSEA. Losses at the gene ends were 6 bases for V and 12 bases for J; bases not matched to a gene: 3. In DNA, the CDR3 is TGCAGCGTGGAGACAGGGGAACTGTTTTTT. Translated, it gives CSVETGELFF.

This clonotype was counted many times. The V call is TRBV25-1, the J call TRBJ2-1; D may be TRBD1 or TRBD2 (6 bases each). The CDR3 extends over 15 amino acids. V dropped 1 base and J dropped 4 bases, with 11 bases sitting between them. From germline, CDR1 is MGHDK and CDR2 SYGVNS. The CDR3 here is CASSESGGGYNEQFF. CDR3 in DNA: TGTGCCAGCAGTGAATCTGGAGGGGGGTACAATGAGCAGTTCTTC.

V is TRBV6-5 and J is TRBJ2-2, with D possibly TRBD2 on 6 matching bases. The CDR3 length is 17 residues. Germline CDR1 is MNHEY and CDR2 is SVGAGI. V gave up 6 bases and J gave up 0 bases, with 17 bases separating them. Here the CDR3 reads CASRPLGSSANTGELFF. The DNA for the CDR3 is TGTGCCAGCAGACCCTTAGGGTCTAGCGCGAACACCGGGGAGCTGTTTTTT.

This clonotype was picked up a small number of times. CDR3 amino acids: CASSLAGADNEQFF. The DNA of the CDR3 is TGCGCCAGCAGCCTAGCGGGGGCCGACAATGAGCAGTTCTTC. The chain joins TRBV4-1 to TRBJ2-1; 9 bases are a match to TRBD2. After removal of 4 bases from V and 5 bases from J, the junction contained 3 bases not matched to a gene. Germline V CDR1 and CDR2: MGHRA, YSYEKL. The length of the CDR3 is 14 residues.

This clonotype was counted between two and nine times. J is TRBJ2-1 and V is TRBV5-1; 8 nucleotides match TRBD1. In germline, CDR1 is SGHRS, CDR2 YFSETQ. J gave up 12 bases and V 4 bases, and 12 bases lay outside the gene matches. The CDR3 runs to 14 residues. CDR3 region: CASSAGDRRMGQFF. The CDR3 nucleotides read TGCGCCAGCAGCGCCGGGGACAGGAGAATGGGGCAGTTCTTC.

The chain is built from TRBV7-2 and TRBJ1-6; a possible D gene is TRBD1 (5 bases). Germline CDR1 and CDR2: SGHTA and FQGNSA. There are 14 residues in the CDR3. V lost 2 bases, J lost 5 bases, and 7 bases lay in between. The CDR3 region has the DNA TGTGCCAGCAGCTTATCGACAGATAATTCACCCCTCCACTTT. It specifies CASSLSTDNSPLHF. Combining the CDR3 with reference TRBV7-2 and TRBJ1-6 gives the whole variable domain GAGVSQSPSNKVTEKGKDVELRCDPISGHTALYWYRQSLGQGLEFLIYFQGNSAPDKSGLPSDRFSAERTGGSVSTLTIQRTQQEDSAVYLCASSLSTDNSPLHFGNGTRLTVT.

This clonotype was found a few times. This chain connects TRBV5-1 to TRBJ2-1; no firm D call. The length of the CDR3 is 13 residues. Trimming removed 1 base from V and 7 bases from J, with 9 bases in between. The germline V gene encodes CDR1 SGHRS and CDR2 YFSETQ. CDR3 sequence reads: CASSLTEINEQFF. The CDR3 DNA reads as TGCGCCAGCAGCTTGACGGAGATTAATGAGCAGTTCTTC.

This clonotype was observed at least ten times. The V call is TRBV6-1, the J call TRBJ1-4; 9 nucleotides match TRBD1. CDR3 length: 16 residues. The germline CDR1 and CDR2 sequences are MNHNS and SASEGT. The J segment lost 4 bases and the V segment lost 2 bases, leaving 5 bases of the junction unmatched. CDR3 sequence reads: CASSERGQGFNEKLFF. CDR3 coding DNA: TGTGCCAGCAGTGAAAGGGGACAGGGATTTAATGAAAAACTGTTTTTT.

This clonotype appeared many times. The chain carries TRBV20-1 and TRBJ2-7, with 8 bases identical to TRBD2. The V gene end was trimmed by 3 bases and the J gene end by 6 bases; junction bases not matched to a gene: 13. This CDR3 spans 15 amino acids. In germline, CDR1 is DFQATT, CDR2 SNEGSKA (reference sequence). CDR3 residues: CSARRGGTSVGEQYF. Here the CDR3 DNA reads TGCAGTGCTAGGAGGGGCGGGACTAGTGTTGGCGAGCAGTACTTC.

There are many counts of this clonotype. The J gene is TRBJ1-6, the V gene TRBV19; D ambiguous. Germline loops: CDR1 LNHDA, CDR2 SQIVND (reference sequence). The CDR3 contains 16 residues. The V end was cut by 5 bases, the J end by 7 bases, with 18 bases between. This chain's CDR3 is CASSSPPGAGNSPLHF. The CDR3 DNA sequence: TGTGCCAGTAGTTCTCCCCCTGGAGCCGGGAATTCACCCCTCCACTTT. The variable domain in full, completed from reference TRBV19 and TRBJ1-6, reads DGGITQSPKYLFRKEGQNVTLSCEQNLNHDAMYWYRQDPGQGLRLIYYSQIVNDFQKGDIAEGYSVSREKKESFPLTVTSAQKNPTAFYLCASSSPPGAGNSPLHFGNGTRLTVT.

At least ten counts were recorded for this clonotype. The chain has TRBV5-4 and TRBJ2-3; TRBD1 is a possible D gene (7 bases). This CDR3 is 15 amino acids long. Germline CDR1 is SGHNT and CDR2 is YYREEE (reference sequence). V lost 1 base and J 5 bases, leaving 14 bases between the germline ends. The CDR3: CASSLFGQGGDTQYF. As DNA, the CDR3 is TGTGCCAGCAGCTTGTTCGGGCAGGGGGGAGATACGCAGTATTTT. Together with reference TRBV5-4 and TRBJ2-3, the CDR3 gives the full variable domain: ETGVTQSPTHLIKTRGQQVTLRCSSQSGHNTVSWYQQALGQGPQFIFQYYREEENGRGNFPPRFSGLQFPNYSSELNVNALELDDSALYLCASSLFGQGGDTQYFGPGTRLTVL.

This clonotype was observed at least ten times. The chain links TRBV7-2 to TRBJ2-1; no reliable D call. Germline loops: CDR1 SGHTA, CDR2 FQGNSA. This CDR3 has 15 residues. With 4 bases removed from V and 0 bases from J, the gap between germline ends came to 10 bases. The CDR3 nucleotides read TGTGCCAGCAGCTCCGGATGGAGCTCCTACAATGAGCAGTTCTTC. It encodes CASSSGWSSYNEQFF.

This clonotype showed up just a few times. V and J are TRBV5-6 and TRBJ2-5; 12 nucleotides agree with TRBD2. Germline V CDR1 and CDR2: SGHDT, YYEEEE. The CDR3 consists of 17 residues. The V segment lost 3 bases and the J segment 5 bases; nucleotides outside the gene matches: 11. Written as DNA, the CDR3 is TGTGCCAGCAGCTCCGACCCTAGCGGGGGGGCCCTGGAGACCCAGTACTTC. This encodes CASSSDPSGGALETQYF.

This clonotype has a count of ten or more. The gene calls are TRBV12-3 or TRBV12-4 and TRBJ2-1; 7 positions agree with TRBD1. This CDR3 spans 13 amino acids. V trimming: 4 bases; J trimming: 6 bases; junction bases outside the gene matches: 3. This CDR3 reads CASSSTGSNEQFF. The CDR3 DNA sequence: TGTGCCAGCAGTTCGACAGGGTCCAATGAGCAGTTCTTC.

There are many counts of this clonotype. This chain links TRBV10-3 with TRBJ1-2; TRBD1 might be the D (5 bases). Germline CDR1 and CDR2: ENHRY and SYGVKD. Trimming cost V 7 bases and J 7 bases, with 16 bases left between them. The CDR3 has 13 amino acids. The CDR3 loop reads CAITGTVNGGYTF. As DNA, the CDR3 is TGTGCCATCACCGGGACGGTTAACGGTGGCTACACCTTC.

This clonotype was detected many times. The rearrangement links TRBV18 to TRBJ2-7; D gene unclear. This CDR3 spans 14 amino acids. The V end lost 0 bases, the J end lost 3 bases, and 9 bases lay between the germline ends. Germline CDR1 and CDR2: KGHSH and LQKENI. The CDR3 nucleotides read TGTGCCAGCTCACCACCGTTTGGCGGCTACGAGCAGTACTTC. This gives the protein CASSPPFGGYEQYF.